The 16 T cell receptor beta chains below were found in one sample sequenced in a study of beta chain features in type 1 diabetes. The authors reverse transcribed all of the isolated RNA, so sequencing captured expressed TCRB transcripts. Only in-frame clones appear in the TCRdb table, and some are missing; sequencing was by immunoSEQ multiplex PCR. The table lists more than 130,000 clones, about 7% of them singletons. Sequenced material: central memory CD4+ T cells from blood. The origin of the receptors is a woman aged 25 to 45 in good health.

This clone occurred many times. The chain recombines TRBV28 with TRBJ1-1; a weak D match, TRBD1 (5 bases). CDR1 and CDR2 from the germline V gene are MDHEN and SYDVKM. The CDR3 is made up of 14 amino acids. The V gene lost 4 bases and the J gene lost 1 base, with 10 bases spanning the gap. DNA for the CDR3: TGTGCCAGCAGTTCCCCCGGGGGGAACACTGAAGCTTTCTTT. Its protein is CASSSPGGNTEAFF.

This clone has only a few counts. This chain uses TRBV4-2 with TRBJ2-4; possibly TRBD1 for D (5 bases). The length of the CDR3 is 16 residues. The germline gives CDR1 LGHNA, CDR2 YNFKEQ. The V end lost 2 bases, the J end lost 5 bases, and 16 bases lay between the germline ends. The CDR3, as DNA: TGTGCCAGCAGCCAAACGGCCGTACAGGACCAAAACATTCAGTACTTC. The encoded protein is CASSQTAVQDQNIQYF.

This clone was recorded a few times. This chain connects TRBV7-9 to TRBJ1-2, with D possibly matching TRBD1 (6 bases). V was clipped by 5 bases and J by 4 bases, with 14 bases between them. Germline V gene lookup returns CDR1 SEHNR and CDR2 FQNEAQ (reference sequence). CDR3 length: 14 residues. The CDR3 protein is CASSHPGTTYGYTF. In nucleotides, the CDR3 is TGTGCCAGCAGCCACCCCGGGACAACCTATGGCTACACCTTC.

This clone was seen a handful of times. This chain links TRBV6-1 with TRBJ2-7; a weak D match, TRBD1 (6 bases). CDR3 length: 15 amino acids. CDR1 and CDR2 (germline): MNHNS, SASEGT. The ends were cut back, 2 bases at V and 3 bases at J, with 14 bases in the middle. The CDR3 loop reads CASSENRPGDYEQYF. CDR3 nucleotides: TGTGCCAGCAGTGAAAACAGGCCAGGGGACTACGAGCAGTACTTC.

In its sample, this clone was seen a few times. The chain combines TRBV19 with TRBJ2-2; D is uncertain. Germline V gene data show CDR1 as LNHDA and CDR2 as SQIVND (reference sequence). The CDR3 is 13 residues long. Deletions cut 7 bases from V and 3 bases from J, with 9 bases between. CDR3 in DNA: TGTGCCAGTATCACGAGCCACACCGGGGAGCTGTTTTTT. Its protein is CASITSHTGELFF. Combining the CDR3 with reference TRBV19 and TRBJ2-2 gives the whole variable domain DGGITQSPKYLFRKEGQNVTLSCEQNLNHDAMYWYRQDPGQGLRLIYYSQIVNDFQKGDIAEGYSVSREKKESFPLTVTSAQKNPTAFYLCASITSHTGELFFGEGSRLTVL.

A single count supports this clone. The gene calls are TRBV27 and TRBJ2-3, with a possible D match to TRBD2 (5 bases). Germline V lookup: CDR1 MNHEY, CDR2 SMNVEV (reference sequence). V dropped 6 bases and J dropped 0 bases, with 10 bases sitting between them. The CDR3 length is 14 residues. The CDR3 region is CASRSSLSTDTQYF. The DNA of the CDR3 is TGTGCCAGCAGATCTAGCTTGAGCACAGATACGCAGTATTTT.

This sequence joins TRBV7-2 and TRBJ2-1, with 8 bases lining up with TRBD1. Germline CDR1 and CDR2: SGHTA and FQGNSA. Unmatched junction bases numbered 7, after V lost 5 bases and J lost 4 bases. The CDR3 totals 15 residues. The CDR3 bases are TGTGCCAGCAGCCCCGGACAGGGAGGATACAATGAGCAGTTCTTC. Protein sequence: CASSPGQGGYNEQFF.

The V gene is TRBV7-9, the J gene TRBJ1-1; D might be TRBD1 (5 bases). V was trimmed by 1 base and J by 1 base, leaving 10 bases between them. CDR1 and CDR2 from the germline V gene are SEHNR and FQNEAQ (reference sequence). This CDR3 contains 15 residues. The CDR3 sequence is CASSLDSGGNTEAFF. The DNA for the CDR3 is TGTGCCAGCAGCTTAGACTCGGGGGGGAACACTGAAGCTTTCTTT.

This clone was seen a few times. The CDR3 here is CASSPHRGSSYEQYF. DNA for the CDR3: TGTGCCAGCAGCCCCCACCGGGGGAGCTCCTACGAGCAGTACTTC. The chain carries TRBV9 and TRBJ2-7; a possible D gene is TRBD2 (6 bases). Germline values: CDR1 SGDLS, CDR2 YYNGEE. The CDR3 runs 15 residues. Trimming pared 4 bases from V and 0 bases from J, leaving 14 bases between.

This clone was recorded a few times. The V call is TRBV6-6, the J call TRBJ2-2, with 9 bases aligning to TRBD1. The junction had 3 bases not matched to a gene; V was cut back by 4 bases and J by 3 bases. The CDR3 runs 15 residues. Germline values: CDR1 MNHNY, CDR2 SVGAGI (reference sequence). The CDR3 DNA sequence: TGTGCCAGCAGTTTCGGGACAGGGCACACCGGGGAGCTGTTTTTT. Amino acid sequence: CASSFGTGHTGELFF.

The chain combines TRBV7-2 with TRBJ2-7, with D possibly matching TRBD1 (6 bases). This CDR3 comprises 16 residues. With 1 base removed from V and 6 bases from J, the gap between germline ends came to 19 bases. Germline V CDR1 and CDR2: SGHTA, FQGNSA. The CDR3 DNA follows: TGTGCCAGCAGCTTAGGTCCTGGGCAGGGGCAGGGCGAGCAGTACTTC. Translation: CASSLGPGQGQGEQYF.

This clone has only one observation. V is TRBV28 and J is TRBJ2-3; TRBD1 might be the D (9 bases). V lost 5 bases and J lost 4, with 16 bases in between. Germline CDR1 MDHEN, CDR2 SYDVKM. The length of the CDR3 is 15 residues. CDR3 region: CASSRGGDRADTQYF. The CDR3 region has the DNA TGTGCCAGCAGTCGGGGGGGGGACAGGGCAGATACGCAGTATTTT. Full variable domain (remainder filled in from reference TRBV28 and TRBJ2-3): DVKVTQSSRYLVKRTGEKVFLECVQDMDHENMFWYRQDPGLGLRLIYFSYDVKMKEKGDIPEGYSVSREKKERFSLILESASTNQTSMYLCASSRGGDRADTQYFGPGTRLTVL.

The genes are TRBV18 and TRBJ2-1; D is uncertain. CDR1 and CDR2 (germline): KGHSH, LQKENI. V lost 2 bases and J lost 8, with 4 bases in between. This CDR3 is built from 11 residues. The CDR3 is CASSPGYEQFF. CDR3 DNA sequence: TGTGCCAGCTCACCAGGCTATGAGCAGTTCTTC.

This clone was observed a few times. The chain joins TRBV18 to TRBJ2-5; TRBD2 matches at 9 bases. In germline, CDR1 is KGHSH, CDR2 LQKENI. V dropped 7 bases and J dropped 0; count of bases not matched to a gene: 9. This CDR3 region has 16 residues. CDR3 sequence reads: CASFLGRLADQETQYF. CDR3 nucleotides: TGTGCCAGCTTCCTCGGGCGACTAGCGGACCAAGAGACCCAGTACTTC.

This clone has a count of ten or more. CDR3 DNA: TGTGCCACCAGCAGAGACGGAACCGGGACAGGAAGGGCCAACGTCCTGACTTTC. Residues: CATSRDGTGTGRANVLTF. The chain has TRBV15 and TRBJ2-6, with 8 bases fitting TRBD1. With V trimmed by 0 bases and J by 5 bases, 9 bases remained unmatched. CDR3 length: 18 residues. Germline CDR1 LNHNV, CDR2 YYDKDF (reference sequence).

This clone came up a few times. The rearrangement uses TRBV18 and TRBJ2-7; D possibly corresponds to TRBD2 (6 bases). The CDR3 is 13 amino acids. Germline lookup yields CDR1 KGHSH and CDR2 LQKENI. Trimming cost V 3 bases and J 7 bases, with 13 bases left between them. The CDR3 protein is CASSPGTLREQYF. As DNA, the CDR3 is TGTGCCAGCTCACCCGGGACTCTCCGGGAGCAGTACTTC.